Listed below are T cell receptor beta chains from one sample, sequenced in a study of blood T cell repertoires in COVID-19. The table came from immunoSEQ multiplex PCR; TCRdb's copy has only in-frame clones and leaves some out. The top ten hold more than 5.5% of the sample, which has 200,000 or so clones, 85% to 90% seen once. Sequencing was done on a sample of peripheral blood. All receptors come from a man aged 80 or over with acute or convalescent COVID-19. Both conserved end residues are part of each CDR3. The D gene is left open where the match is weak.

J	length	D	V	CDR3
TRBJ2-2	16	NA	TRBV5-5	CASSLGWVSGTGELFF
TRBJ1-4	14	NA	TRBV18	CASSPREANEKLFF
TRBJ2-1	12	NA	TRBV6-1	CASRRRDSEQFF
TRBJ2-1	14	TRBD2	TRBV5-1	CASSLAGASDEQFF
TRBJ2-5	13	NA	TRBV12-3/TRBV12-4	CATVRNRQETQYF
TRBJ1-5	14	NA	TRBV27	CASRDYGRNQPQHF
TRBJ2-7	16	TRBD2	TRBV5-1	CASSPMTSATAYEQYF
TRBJ1-3	14	NA	TRBV7-2	CASSSLYRGNTIYF
TRBJ1-6	14	TRBD1	TRBV6-5	CASRGTGLNSPLHF
TRBJ2-3	14	NA	TRBV7-2	CASSLQRPTDTQYF
TRBJ2-2	17	NA	TRBV7-6	CASSPFGPGTNTGELFF
TRBJ1-1	15	TRBD1	TRBV6-6	CASSSHQGGNTEAFF
TRBJ2-6	15	NA	TRBV7-3	CASSSTGSGANVLTF
TRBJ2-7	16	TRBD2	TRBV4-1	CASSQAGTSGSYEQYF
TRBJ2-1	15	TRBD1	TRBV4-2	CASRPGTGGFNEQFF
TRBJ2-7	16	TRBD2	TRBV27	CASIKRTSGEAYEQYF
TRBJ2-5	14	NA	TRBV5-1	CASSLQGPVETQYF
TRBJ1-1	14	TRBD1	TRBV7-2	CASRPSYRGAEAFF
TRBJ1-1	12	TRBD1	TRBV29-1	CSVWDRNTEAFF
TRBJ1-5	14	NA	TRBV7-2	CASSLKGVIQPQHF
TRBJ2-7	17	TRBD2	TRBV5-1	CASSLSLAGGSSYEQYF
TRBJ2-5	13	NA	TRBV19	CASSKGIQETQYF
TRBJ2-7	15	TRBD1	TRBV19	CASSRGTGSSYEQYF
TRBJ1-2	16	NA	TRBV21-1	CASSKGGEGVDYGYTF
TRBJ2-1	15	TRBD2	TRBV5-1	CASSLGVLADNEQFF
TRBJ1-1	15	NA	TRBV2	CASSEAPRGTPEAFF
TRBJ2-3	16	TRBD2	TRBV7-3	CASSLGLAGGAGRQYF
TRBJ1-4	16	NA	TRBV11-2	CASSANRGPTNEKLFF
TRBJ2-1	15	TRBD2	TRBV18	CASSPLAGVNNEQFF
TRBJ1-1	15	TRBD1	TRBV5-1	CASSFSDRGVTEAFF
TRBJ1-4	15	TRBD1	TRBV2	CASSAVRDRGEKLFF
TRBJ2-7	15	NA	TRBV27	CASSLGAGVTYEQYF
TRBJ2-2	17	TRBD2	TRBV19	CASRRRPASGDTGELFF
TRBJ2-1	15	NA	TRBV11-3	CASSREASRYDEQFF
TRBJ2-3	15	TRBD2	TRBV10-3	CATQQIAGGTDTQYF
TRBJ1-1	16	TRBD1	TRBV13	CASSLVLGQLATEAFF
TRBJ2-6	18	NA	TRBV11-2	CASSLVMGATTGANVLTF
TRBJ1-5	16	NA	TRBV30	CAWTLKGGEFNQPQHF
TRBJ2-5	15	TRBD1	TRBV28	CASSYRTGGRKTQYF
TRBJ2-1	18	NA	TRBV19	CASSILPPALPFYNEQFF
TRBJ2-5	13	NA	TRBV6-5	CASKKQGLETQYF
TRBJ2-2	12	NA	TRBV24-1	CATGQNTGELFF
TRBJ2-1	14	TRBD2	TRBV7-8	CASSTSGRAGEQFF
TRBJ2-2	14	NA	TRBV3-1/TRBV3-2	CASSQVSRGGELFF
TRBJ1-4	16	NA	TRBV19	CASSIQVTTQREKLFF
TRBJ1-5	14	TRBD1	TRBV7-9	CASSLDRGGQPQHF
TRBJ1-2	16	NA	TRBV30	CAWSVMAQEVGYGYTF
TRBJ2-2	15	TRBD1	TRBV19	CASRFRDRASGELFF
TRBJ2-2	17	TRBD2	TRBV28	CASSVNPGTRGAGELFF
TRBJ2-2	14	NA	TRBV2	CASRRQPNTGELFF
TRBJ2-2	13	NA	TRBV12-3/TRBV12-4	CASSLGGTGELFF
TRBJ1-3	15	NA	TRBV18	CASSVDISSGNTIYF
TRBJ2-1	17	TRBD2	TRBV29-1	CSVSNRLGLAENNEQFF
TRBJ1-5	19	TRBD1	TRBV6-2/TRBV6-3	CASSPYFGQGLGSNQPQHF
TRBJ2-1	16	NA	TRBV28	CASSNGIALNYNEQFF
TRBJ1-2	13	NA	TRBV2	CASSEAGKYGYTF
TRBJ2-1	15	TRBD2	TRBV7-6	CASSLRSGSFNEQFF